A selection of T cell receptor beta chains follows, all from one sample in a study of Ad26.COV2.S vaccination and SARS-CoV-2 variants. The assay was immunoSEQ multiplex PCR, and TCRdb's table has in-frame clones only and misses some. The table lists a few hundred thousand clones, around 90% of them singletons. The specimen comprised peripheral blood, sampled in a trial of Ad26.COV2.S vaccine versus placebo. The receptors were sampled from a person between 18 and 60 years old who received the Ad26.COV2.S COVID-19 vaccine or a placebo. CDR3s include the opening cysteine and the closing phenylalanine or tryptophan. Each record gives: V gene, clone size, J gene, D gene, CDR3 DNA, CDR3 protein. A D gene is named only where the DNA matches it firmly. Clone size is not always given. Where it is, it says once, few, many or a class for expanded clones.

>TRBV19|once|TRBJ2-3|TRBD1
TGTGCCAGTAGGAGCTCGCCGGGACAGGGGGCGCATACGCAGTATTTT
CASRSSPGQGAHTQYF
>TRBV6-2/TRBV6-3|NA|TRBJ2-7|TRBD1
TGTGCCAGCAGTTACCAACGGACAGGGCGGCACGAGCAGTACTTC
CASSYQRTGRHEQYF
>TRBV25-1|NA|TRBJ1-3|TRBD1
TGTGCCAGCAGTGCAGGGACAGCAGGAAACACCATATATTTT
CASSAGTAGNTIYF
>TRBV5-4|NA|TRBJ1-4|NA
TGTGCCAGCAGCCCGGAGGGGGTTAATGAAAAACTGTTTTTT
CASSPEGVNEKLFF
>TRBV6-5|NA|TRBJ2-4|NA
TGTGCCAGCAGGCCCGAGAGAAAGGACATTCAGTACTTC
CASRPERKDIQYF
>TRBV30|NA|TRBJ2-5|NA
TGTGCCTGGAGCGGACTACCAGAGACCCAGTACTTC
CAWSGLPETQYF
>TRBV12-5|few|TRBJ2-7|NA
TGTGCTAGTGGTTTGGACCCGTTATTACTACCTTTCGGATGGGGCGAGCAGTACTTC
CASGLDPLLLPFGWGEQYF
>TRBV27|NA|TRBJ1-1|NA
TGTGCCAGCAGTTTATTCCCAGGGAACACTGAAGCTTTCTTT
CASSLFPGNTEAFF
>TRBV5-1|NA|TRBJ2-5|NA
TGCGCCAGCAGCTTAGGACTAATCCAAGAGACCCAGTACTTC
CASSLGLIQETQYF
>TRBV7-9|once|TRBJ1-4|NA
TGTGCCAGCAGCGTGACCGTCTTGGGCAGTCTTTACGAAAAACTGTTTTTT
CASSVTVLGSLYEKLFF
>TRBV15|NA|TRBJ2-5|TRBD2
TGTGCCACCAGCAGAGAAACTAGCGGGGGAGAGACCCAGTACTTC
CATSRETSGGETQYF
>TRBV3-1/TRBV3-2|NA|TRBJ1-4|NA
TGTGCCAGCAGCCCCGGGGGTGAAAAACTGTTTTTT
CASSPGGEKLFF
>TRBV7-2|NA|TRBJ2-5|NA
TGTGCCAGCAGCTTTTTTGGGGGGACCCAGTACTTC
CASSFFGGTQYF
>TRBV4-3|few|TRBJ2-1|NA
TGCGCCAGCAGCCAAGAAAAGCGGACGTACAATGAGCAGTTCTTC
CASSQEKRTYNEQFF
>TRBV28|once|TRBJ1-6|NA
TGTGCCAGCAGTTTATTCGGGGGCCCCTATAATTCACCCCTCCACTTT
CASSLFGGPYNSPLHF
>TRBV4-1|NA|TRBJ1-6|NA
TGCGCCAGCAGTTTCGGTCGGGATTCACCCCTCCACTTT
CASSFGRDSPLHF
>TRBV28|once|TRBJ1-5|NA
TGTGCCAGCAGTATTTTTTCTCAGCCCCAGCATTTT
CASSIFSQPQHF
>TRBV7-6|once|TRBJ2-3|TRBD2
TGTGCCAGCAGCTTAGTTGGGGGGAGTAGCGGGATCACAGATACGCAGTATTTT
CASSLVGGSSGITDTQYF
>TRBV28|NA|TRBJ2-5|TRBD2
TGTGCCAGCAGCCGACTAGCCAGGGCTCAAGAGACCCAGTACTTC
CASSRLARAQETQYF
>TRBV10-3|once|TRBJ2-7|NA
TGTGCCATCAGTGAACTTAACGAGCAGTACTTC
CAISELNEQYF
>TRBV18|NA|TRBJ1-1|TRBD1
TGTGCCAGCTCACTGAAACAGGGGGCAACTGAAGCTTTCTTT
CASSLKQGATEAFF
>TRBV19|NA|TRBJ2-7|NA
TGTGCCAGTACAACAGGGAGCTCCTACGAGCAGTACTTC
CASTTGSSYEQYF